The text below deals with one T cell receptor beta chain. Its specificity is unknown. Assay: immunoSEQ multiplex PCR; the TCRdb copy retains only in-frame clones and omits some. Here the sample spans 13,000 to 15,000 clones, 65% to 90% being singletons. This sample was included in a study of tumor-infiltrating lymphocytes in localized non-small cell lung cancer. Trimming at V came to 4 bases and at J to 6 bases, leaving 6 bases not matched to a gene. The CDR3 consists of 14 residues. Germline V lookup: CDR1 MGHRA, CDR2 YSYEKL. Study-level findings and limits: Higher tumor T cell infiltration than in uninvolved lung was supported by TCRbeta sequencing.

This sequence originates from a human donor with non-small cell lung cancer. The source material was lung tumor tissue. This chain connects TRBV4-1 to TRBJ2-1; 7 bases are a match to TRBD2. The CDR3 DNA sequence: TGCGCCAGCAGCCCGGGCCCGGGGGGCAATGAGCAGTTCTTC. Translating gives CASSPGPGGNEQFF.